The entry that follows covers one T cell receptor beta chain sequence. CDR3 size: 14 residues. Germline CDR1 reads SGHTA; CDR2 reads FQGNSA. The germline V and J ends were trimmed by 4 bases and 5 bases, with 14 bases remaining between them. TCRdb analysed the 5' RACE reads with MiXCR anew, one entry per CDR3 protein. Among hundreds of thousands of distinct CDR3 sequences listed, around an eighth were seen once. This record belongs to a study of T cells after yellow fever vaccination. The sample here was PBMCs, taken on the day of the yellow fever booster vaccination. The origin of this receptor is a man between 25 and 39 years old who received the YFV17D yellow fever vaccine. This chain uses TRBV7-2 with TRBJ2-5, with a tentative D call TRBD2 (6 bases). The CDR3 is CASSSLGAGETQYF. CDR3 bases: TGTGCCAGCAGCTCCCTCGGGGCGGGGGAGACCCAGTACTTC.